The 29 T cell receptor beta chains below come from one sample, sequenced in a study of T cells expressing NK-cell markers. TCRdb re-called the 5' RACE reads and gives one entry per CDR3 protein, without DNA. The sample holds about half a million distinct CDR3 sequences. The material sequenced was blood T cells: a sorted CD56 or NKG2C T cell subset, CD4+ or CD8+ T cells, or bulk PBMC T cells (not recorded which). These receptors originate from a woman between 50 and 59 years old in good health.

This chain links TRBV20-1 with TRBJ2-7; absent DNA, TCRdb's TRBD1 call cannot be checked. CDR3 length equals 14 residues. Germline CDR1 DFQATT, CDR2 SNEGSKA (reference sequence). CDR3 amino acids: CSAQTGLSVYEQYF.

V is TRBV7-6 and J is TRBJ2-7; the TRBD1 assignment by TCRdb is unverifiable without DNA. Germline V gives CDR1 SGHVS, CDR2 FNYEAQ. There are 12 residues in the CDR3. The CDR3: CASSLGRTEQYF.

The chain links TRBV3-1 to TRBJ2-2. This CDR3 contains 15 residues. The germline CDR1 and CDR2 sequences are LGHDT and YNNKEL (reference sequence). CDR3 residues: CASSSLGVNTGELFF.

This chain links TRBV6-5 with TRBJ2-7. The CDR3 is made up of 13 amino acids. CDR1 is MNHEY and CDR2 is SVGAGI in the germline V gene. Here the CDR3 reads CASSYAHGGEQYF.

The V and J genes are TRBV12-3 or TRBV12-4 and TRBJ1-5. The CDR3 sequence is 17 residues long. Here the CDR3 reads CASSLGLAGYSNQPQHF.

The rearrangement joins TRBV3-1 to TRBJ2-1; TCRdb gives TRBD1 as the D gene, but with no DNA this cannot be confirmed. Germline V gives CDR1 LGHDT, CDR2 YNNKEL (reference sequence). The length of the CDR3 is 13 residues. The CDR3 sequence is CASSQDWGDEQFF.

The rearrangement uses TRBV6-6 and TRBJ2-2; without DNA, the TCRdb call of TRBD2 cannot be checked. CDR3 length: 14 residues. Germline assignment: CDR1 MNHNY and CDR2 SVGAGI (reference sequence). The CDR3 sequence: CASSYPREGGELFF.

The V call is TRBV27, the J call TRBJ2-2. The CDR3 extends over 15 amino acids. Germline lookup yields CDR1 MNHEY and CDR2 SMNVEV (reference sequence). The CDR3 is CASSFGRLLSGELFF.

The chain links TRBV20-1 to TRBJ2-7; TCRdb's D gene call, TRBD1, goes unchecked for lack of DNA. The CDR3 extends over 15 amino acids. From germline, CDR1 is DFQATT and CDR2 SNEGSKA (reference sequence). Here the CDR3 reads CSARPLRGSPYEQYF.

V usage is TRBV28 and J usage is TRBJ1-3. This CDR3 comprises 13 residues. Germline lookup yields CDR1 MDHEN and CDR2 SYDVKM. The chain's CDR3 is CASGVNPSNTIYF.

The gene calls are TRBV25-1 and TRBJ2-5; TCRdb calls TRBD2, which cannot be checked without DNA. Germline V gene lookup returns CDR1 MGHDK and CDR2 SYGVNS. The CDR3 contains 16 residues. The CDR3 reads CASSDSGRMGGETQYF.

The V and J genes are TRBV12-3 or TRBV12-4 and TRBJ1-5; the TRBD1 assignment by TCRdb is unverifiable without DNA. The CDR3 has 15 residues. The CDR3 spells CASSQNRGRGQPQHF.

The CDR3 sequence is CASSRGLAGKDTQYF. V usage is TRBV12-3 or TRBV12-4 and J usage is TRBJ2-3; TCRdb's assignment of TRBD2 cannot be checked, as there is no DNA. There are 15 residues in the CDR3.

The rearrangement uses TRBV29-1 and TRBJ2-2; absent DNA, TCRdb's TRBD2 call cannot be checked. This CDR3 has 13 amino acids. CDR1 and CDR2 from the germline V gene are SQVTM and ANQGSEA. The CDR3 sequence: CSVAQRLTGELFF.

The chain links TRBV9 to TRBJ2-7; TCRdb indicates TRBD1, and absent DNA this call remains unverified. CDR3 length: 15 residues. Looked up from germline, CDR1 is SGDLS and CDR2 is YYNGEE. CDR3 sequence: CASSVTGQGFNEQYF.

The V and J genes are TRBV2 and TRBJ2-6; TCRdb names TRBD1, which stays unverified in the absence of DNA. Germline V gives CDR1 SNHLY, CDR2 FYNNEI. This CDR3 is 18 amino acids long. CDR3: CASSVLRQTNSGANVLTF.

The rearrangement joins TRBV6-5 to TRBJ2-2; TCRdb's assignment of TRBD2 cannot be checked, as there is no DNA. The CDR3 has 17 residues. CDR1 is MNHEY, CDR2 SVGAGI, per germline. The CDR3 reads CASSYSPGAGSGGELFF.

The chain joins TRBV10-3 to TRBJ2-7; TCRdb calls TRBD1, which cannot be checked without DNA. This CDR3 is built from 14 residues. Germline V gene lookup returns CDR1 ENHRY and CDR2 SYGVKD. The CDR3 is CAISELGQGYEQYF.

The rearrangement links TRBV29-1 to TRBJ1-4. This CDR3 is 13 amino acids long. Germline CDR1 SQVTM, CDR2 ANQGSEA. CDR3 sequence: CSAARGANEKLFF.

This rearrangement joins TRBV6-1 to TRBJ2-1; checking the TCRdb D call of TRBD2 is not possible without DNA. The CDR3 is made up of 14 amino acids. Germline values: CDR1 MNHNS, CDR2 SASEGT. CDR3 loop: CASISGNAYNEQFF.

This chain joins TRBV7-8 and TRBJ2-1; TCRdb's D call of TRBD1 is untestable without DNA. This CDR3 region has 16 residues. Germline loops: CDR1 SGHVS, CDR2 FQNEAQ. The CDR3 spells CASTSRTGVSYNEQFF.

V gene TRBV28 combines with J gene TRBJ2-5; absent DNA, TCRdb's TRBD2 call cannot be checked. Germline CDR1 reads MDHEN; CDR2 reads SYDVKM. The CDR3 extends over 16 amino acids. CDR3 loop: CASSLLAGGFSETQYF.

The chain is built from TRBV5-1 and TRBJ2-1. The CDR3 contains 14 residues. Germline V gene data show CDR1 as SGHRS and CDR2 as YFSETQ. This CDR3 reads CASSLDGTYNEQFF.

The chain has TRBV10-3 and TRBJ2-7. The CDR3 totals 12 residues. CDR1 is ENHRY, CDR2 SYGVKD, per germline. CDR3 amino acids: CAIRGGAYEQYF.

CDR3 protein: CASSTGPGQTPEETQYF. This chain uses TRBV27 with TRBJ2-5; the D call of TRBD1 rests on TCRdb alone, since no DNA is present to check it. Germline V lookup: CDR1 MNHEY, CDR2 SMNVEV (reference sequence). The CDR3 runs to 17 residues.

The rearrangement links TRBV11-3 to TRBJ2-7. Germline V lookup: CDR1 SGHNT, CDR2 YENEEA. The CDR3 covers 13 residues. The CDR3 region is CASSSQAVFEQYF.

The V gene is TRBV9, the J gene TRBJ2-1; no DNA is available, so the TRBD1 call from TCRdb remains unchecked. This CDR3 comprises 18 residues. CDR1 and CDR2 from the germline V gene are SGDLS and YYNGEE. The CDR3 here is CASSVGTDRLSSYNEQFF.

The rearrangement uses TRBV10-2 and TRBJ2-5. CDR1 is WSHSY and CDR2 is SAAADI in the germline V gene. This CDR3 has 13 residues. Here the CDR3 reads CASSKGPQETQYF.

This chain joins TRBV29-1 and TRBJ2-3; the D gene TCRdb calls, TRBD1, cannot be checked with no DNA. The CDR3 extends over 13 amino acids. Germline loops: CDR1 SQVTM, CDR2 ANQGSEA. Here the CDR3 reads CSVPRGAAYTQYF.